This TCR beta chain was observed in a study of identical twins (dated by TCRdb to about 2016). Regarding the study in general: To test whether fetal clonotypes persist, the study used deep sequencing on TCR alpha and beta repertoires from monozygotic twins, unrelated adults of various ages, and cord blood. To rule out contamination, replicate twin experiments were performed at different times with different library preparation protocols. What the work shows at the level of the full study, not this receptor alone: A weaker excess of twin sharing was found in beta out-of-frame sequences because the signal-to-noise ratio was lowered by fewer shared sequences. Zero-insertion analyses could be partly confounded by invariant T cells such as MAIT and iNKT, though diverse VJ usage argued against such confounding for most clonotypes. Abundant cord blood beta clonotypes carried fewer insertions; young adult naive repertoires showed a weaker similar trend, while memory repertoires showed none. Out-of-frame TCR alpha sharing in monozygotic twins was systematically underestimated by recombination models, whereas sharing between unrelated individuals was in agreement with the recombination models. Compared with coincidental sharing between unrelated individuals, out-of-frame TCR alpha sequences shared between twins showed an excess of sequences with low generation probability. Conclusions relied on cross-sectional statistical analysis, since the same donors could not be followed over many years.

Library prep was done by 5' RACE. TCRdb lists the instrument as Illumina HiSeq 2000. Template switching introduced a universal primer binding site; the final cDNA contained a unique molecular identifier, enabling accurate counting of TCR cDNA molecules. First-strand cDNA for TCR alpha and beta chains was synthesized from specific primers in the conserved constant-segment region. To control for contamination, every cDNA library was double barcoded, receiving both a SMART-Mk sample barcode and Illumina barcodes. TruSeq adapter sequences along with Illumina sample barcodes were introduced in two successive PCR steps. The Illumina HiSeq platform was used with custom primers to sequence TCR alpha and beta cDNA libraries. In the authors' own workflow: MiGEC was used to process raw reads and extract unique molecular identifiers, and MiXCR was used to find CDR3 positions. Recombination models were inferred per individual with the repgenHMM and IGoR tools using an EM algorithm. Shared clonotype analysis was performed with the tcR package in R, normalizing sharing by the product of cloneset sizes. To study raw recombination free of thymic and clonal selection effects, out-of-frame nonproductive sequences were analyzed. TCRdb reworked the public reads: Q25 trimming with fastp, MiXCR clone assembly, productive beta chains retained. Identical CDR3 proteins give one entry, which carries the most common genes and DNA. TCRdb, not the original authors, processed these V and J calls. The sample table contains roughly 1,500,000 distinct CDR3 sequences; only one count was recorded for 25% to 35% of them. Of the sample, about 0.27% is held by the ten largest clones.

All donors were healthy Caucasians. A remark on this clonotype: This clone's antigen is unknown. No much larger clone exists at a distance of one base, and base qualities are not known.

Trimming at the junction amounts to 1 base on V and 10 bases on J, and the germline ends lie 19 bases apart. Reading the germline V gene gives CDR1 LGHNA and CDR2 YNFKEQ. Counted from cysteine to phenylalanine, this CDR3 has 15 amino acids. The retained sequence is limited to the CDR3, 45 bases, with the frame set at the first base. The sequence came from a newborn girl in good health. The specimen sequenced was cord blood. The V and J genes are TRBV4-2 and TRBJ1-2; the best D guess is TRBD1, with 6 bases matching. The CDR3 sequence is CASSQGLTGRDDYTF. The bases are TGTGCCAGCAGCCAAGGATTAACAGGGAGGGATGACTACACCTTC.